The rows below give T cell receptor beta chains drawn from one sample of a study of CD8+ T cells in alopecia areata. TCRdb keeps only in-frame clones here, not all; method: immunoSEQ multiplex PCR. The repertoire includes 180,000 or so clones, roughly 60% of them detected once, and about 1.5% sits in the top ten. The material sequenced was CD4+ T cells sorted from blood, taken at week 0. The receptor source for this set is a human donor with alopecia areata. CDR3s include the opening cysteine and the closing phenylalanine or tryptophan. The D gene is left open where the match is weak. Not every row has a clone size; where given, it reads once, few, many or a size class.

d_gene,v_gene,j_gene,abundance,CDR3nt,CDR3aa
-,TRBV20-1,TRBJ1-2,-,TGCAGTGCTAGCGCGAATCCCGGCTACACCTTC,CSASANPGYTF
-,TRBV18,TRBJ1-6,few,TGTGCCAGCTCACCAAAGAGGGAAAATTCACCCCTCCACTTT,CASSPKRENSPLHF
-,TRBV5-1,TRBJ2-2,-,TGCGCCAGCAGCTTGAAGCCCGGGGAGCTGTTTTTT,CASSLKPGELFF
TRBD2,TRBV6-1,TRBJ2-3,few,TGTGCCAGCAGTGCCCAGCTAGCGGGCACAGATACGCAGTATTTT,CASSAQLAGTDTQYF
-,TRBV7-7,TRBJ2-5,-,TGTGCCAGCAGCTTGGGCGTTATGGAGACCCAGTACTTC,CASSLGVMETQYF
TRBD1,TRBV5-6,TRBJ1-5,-,TGTGCCAGCAGCTTTGGGACAGGGCGGGGCAATCAGCCCCAGCATTTT,CASSFGTGRGNQPQHF
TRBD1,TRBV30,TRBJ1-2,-,TGTGCCTGGAGTACCCCCGCCTCGGGACAGGGGTTCTCCTATGGCTACACCTTC,CAWSTPASGQGFSYGYTF
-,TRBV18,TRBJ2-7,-,TGTGCCAGCTCCTCTGGGACTCCGTACGAGCAGTACTTC,CASSSGTPYEQYF
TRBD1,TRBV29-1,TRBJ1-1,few,TGCAGCGTGGTCTTAGGGGGCACGGTACCTGAAGCTTTCTTT,CSVVLGGTVPEAFF
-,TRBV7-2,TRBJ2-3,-,TGTGCCAGCAGTCGTAGACTAGGCACAGATACGCAGTATTTT,CASSRRLGTDTQYF
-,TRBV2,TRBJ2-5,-,TGTGCCAGCAGTGAGGGCAGAGAAGAGACCCAGTACTTC,CASSEGREETQYF
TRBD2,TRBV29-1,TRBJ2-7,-,TGCAGCGCATCGACTAGCGGGGGCCACGAGCAGTACTTC,CSASTSGGHEQYF
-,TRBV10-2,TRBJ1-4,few,TGCGCCAGCAGTAGGGACTTGGGAAATGAAAAACTGTTTTTT,CASSRDLGNEKLFF
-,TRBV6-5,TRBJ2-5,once,TGTGCCAGCAGTTACAAGAGTGTTGGAGAGACCCAGTACTTC,CASSYKSVGETQYF
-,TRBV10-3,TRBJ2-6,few,TGTGCCATCAGTGAGTTTGGGGCCAACGTCCTGACTTTC,CAISEFGANVLTF
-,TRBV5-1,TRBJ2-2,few,TGCGCCAGCCGTCTTGAAGCGGCGAACACCGGGGAGCTGTTTTTT,CASRLEAANTGELFF
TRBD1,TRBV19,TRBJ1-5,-,TGTGCCAGTAGCGGACAGGGGTTCAATCAGCCCCAGCATTTT,CASSGQGFNQPQHF
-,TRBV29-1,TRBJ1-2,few,TGCAGCGTTGCGATGGGGGCTAACTATGGCTACACCTTC,CSVAMGANYGYTF
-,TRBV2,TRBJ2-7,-,TGTGCCAGCAGTGAATCTAGCGTGACTAGCTCCTACGAGCAGTACTTC,CASSESSVTSSYEQYF
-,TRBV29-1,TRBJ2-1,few,TGCAGCGTGGAGGGCACATTGGAGGCCTCTTACAATGAGCAGTTCTTC,CSVEGTLEASYNEQFF
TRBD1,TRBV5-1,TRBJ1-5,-,TGCGCCAGCAGCTTGGGACAGGGCCAGCCCCAGCATTTT,CASSLGQGQPQHF
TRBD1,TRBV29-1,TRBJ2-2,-,TGCAGCGTAGAAAACAGGGGCGGCGGGGAGCTGTTTTTT,CSVENRGGGELFF
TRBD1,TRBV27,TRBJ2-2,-,TGTGCCAGCCAAATTGGACAGGGGGACACCGGGGAGCTGTTTTTT,CASQIGQGDTGELFF
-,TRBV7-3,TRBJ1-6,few,TGTGCCAGCAGCTTAGGTCAGGGCTCACCCCTCCACTTT,CASSLGQGSPLHF
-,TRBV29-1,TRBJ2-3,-,TGCAGCGCCAGACAGGTCCTCTCCACAGATACGCAGTATTTT,CSARQVLSTDTQYF
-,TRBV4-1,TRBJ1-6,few,TGCGCCAGCAGCCAAGATCCAGGGGATAATTCACCCCTCCACTTT,CASSQDPGDNSPLHF
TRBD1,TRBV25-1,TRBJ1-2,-,TGTGCCAGCAGTGAAAGGGGGGAGGACAGGCTCTATGGCTACACCTTC,CASSERGEDRLYGYTF
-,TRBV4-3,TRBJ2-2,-,TGCGCCAGCAGCCAAGATTTCCAGGGTGGGCTGTTTTTT,CASSQDFQGGLFF
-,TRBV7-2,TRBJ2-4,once,TGTGCCAGCAGCTTAGGGACAGACAAAAACATTCAGTACTTC,CASSLGTDKNIQYF
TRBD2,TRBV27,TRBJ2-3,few,TGTGCCAGCAGTGTGCAGGGACTAGCGGCGTTTAGCACAGATACGCAGTATTTT,CASSVQGLAAFSTDTQYF